Below, 29 T cell receptor beta chains from the same sample are listed, as sequenced in a study of blood T cell repertoires in COVID-19. Clones were sequenced by immunoSEQ multiplex PCR, and TCRdb holds only the in-frame ones, with some missing. The data hold 270,000 or so clones, with roughly 86% observed a single time. The sequencing sample was made of PBMCs or T cells enriched from blood (not recorded which). The receptors come from a young woman who had recovered from COVID-19.

In DNA, the CDR3 is TGTGCCAGCTCCCACTCGCAAACAGGGATAAGCTCCTACGAGCAGTACTTC. Protein sequence: CASSHSQTGISSYEQYF. The chain recombines TRBV18 with TRBJ2-7; D is perhaps TRBD1 (6 bases). Germline V gene data show CDR1 as KGHSH and CDR2 as LQKENI. The CDR3 contains 17 residues. With 6 bases removed from V and 0 bases from J, the gap between germline ends came to 21 bases.

The V call is TRBV19, the J call TRBJ1-5; D possibly corresponds to TRBD1 (6 bases). This CDR3 has 16 amino acids. Germline V gives CDR1 LNHDA, CDR2 SQIVND (reference sequence). Trimming stripped 7 bases from V and 1 base from J, with 17 bases between. The CDR3, as DNA: TGTGCCAGTACCATAGCCGGGCAGGGGAGCAATCAGCCCCAGCATTTT. This translates into CASTIAGQGSNQPQHF.

V is TRBV7-6 and J is TRBJ1-1, with D unclear. With 5 bases removed from V and 0 bases from J, the gap between germline ends came to 10 bases. Germline values: CDR1 SGHVS, CDR2 FNYEAQ. The CDR3 is made up of 14 amino acids. In DNA, the CDR3 is TGTGCCAGCAGCGAGGTCCCATTGAACACTGAAGCTTTCTTT. As protein: CASSEVPLNTEAFF.

This chain uses TRBV6-2 or TRBV6-3 with TRBJ1-2, with 7 positions matching TRBD1. The CDR3 length is 14 residues. The germline CDR1 and CDR2 sequences are MNHEY and SVGEGT. V trimming: 6 bases; J trimming: 4 bases; junction bases outside the gene matches: 8. CDR3 nucleotides: TGTGCCAGCAGCCCCGGGACAGCAACCTATGGCTACACCTTC. Amino acids: CASSPGTATYGYTF.

In its sample, this clone was seen once. The chain has TRBV7-9 and TRBJ2-3, with D maybe TRBD1 (5 bases). Trimming shortened V by 5 bases and J by 0 bases, and 15 bases separated the two germline ends. The CDR3 totals 16 residues. CDR1 is SEHNR, CDR2 FQNEAQ, per germline (reference sequence). The CDR3 reads CASSLTGGRSTDTQYF. CDR3 in DNA: TGTGCCAGCAGCCTTACAGGTGGCAGAAGCACAGATACGCAGTATTTT.

The chain couples TRBV28 to TRBJ2-1; D remains unclear. The CDR3 is 15 residues long. Germline V gene lookup returns CDR1 MDHEN and CDR2 SYDVKM. The germline V and J ends were trimmed by 5 bases and 6 bases, with 17 bases remaining between them. In DNA form, the CDR3 reads TGTGCCAGCAGTAACGGCGGAATCTATGGCAATGAGCAGTTCTTC. It translates to CASSNGGIYGNEQFF.

The rearrangement links TRBV5-1 to TRBJ1-1; D is ambiguous. CDR1 and CDR2 from the germline V gene are SGHRS and YFSETQ. Trimming left V 4 bases short and J 0 bases short, with 10 bases between. The CDR3 totals 14 residues. This chain's CDR3 is CASSRGRVNTEAFF. CDR3 bases: TGCGCCAGCAGCCGTGGGAGGGTGAACACTGAAGCTTTCTTT. Supplemented by reference TRBV5-1 and TRBJ1-1, the full variable domain reads KAGVTQTPRYLIKTRGQQVTLSCSPISGHRSVSWYQQTPGQGLQFLFEYFSETQRNKGNFPGRFSGRQFSNSRSEMNVSTLELGDSALYLCASSRGRVNTEAFFGQGTRLTVV.

The chain uses TRBV10-2 and TRBJ2-1; D might be TRBD2 (5 bases). The ends were cut back, 4 bases at V and 6 bases at J, with 16 bases in the middle. CDR1 and CDR2 (germline): WSHSY, SAAADI. The CDR3 length is 15 residues. CDR3 DNA sequence: TGCGCCAGCAGTGGGACTGGGGTGATGGGCAATGAGCAGTTCTTC. This gives the protein CASSGTGVMGNEQFF.

In this sample, this clone turned up a few times. The CDR3 DNA follows: TGTGCCAGCCGGAGGGGTACTAGGGCCATGGGTCAGCCCCAGCATTTT. This encodes CASRRGTRAMGQPQHF. The chain employs TRBV28 and TRBJ1-5; D is perhaps TRBD1 (5 bases). Trimming took off 8 bases at V and 6 bases at J, with 23 bases between the two ends. CDR1 and CDR2 (germline): MDHEN, SYDVKM. The CDR3 runs to 16 residues.

The chain recombines TRBV7-8 with TRBJ2-3; TRBD2 agrees at 7 bases. The CDR3 extends over 16 amino acids. Trimming removed 1 base from V and 5 bases from J; junction bases left unmatched: 9. Germline values: CDR1 SGHVS, CDR2 FQNEAQ. The CDR3 nucleotides read TGTGCCAGCAGCTTAGGAGGGGCGGGGGATATAGATACGCAGTATTTT. This codes for CASSLGGAGDIDTQYF.

The V call is TRBV27, the J call TRBJ2-3; TRBD2 matches 10 bases. The CDR3 has 19 amino acids. Looked up from germline, CDR1 is MNHEY and CDR2 is SMNVEV (reference sequence). V trimming: 7 bases; J trimming: 1 base; junction bases outside the gene matches: 17. This CDR3 is CASIASGGLVALGTDTQYF. For the CDR3, the DNA is TGTGCCAGCATAGCTAGCGGGGGCCTCGTAGCCCTCGGCACAGATACGCAGTATTTT.

The chain joins TRBV11-2 to TRBJ2-1, with TRBD2 identical over 12 bases. The CDR3 runs 17 residues. V lost 5 bases, J lost 1 base, and 6 bases stayed unmatched. Germline V lookup: CDR1 SGHAT, CDR2 FQNNGV. CDR3 sequence: CASSRWTSGKSYNEQFF. The CDR3 region has the DNA TGTGCCAGCAGCCGATGGACTAGCGGGAAATCCTACAATGAGCAGTTCTTC.

This chain joins TRBV7-7 and TRBJ1-1, with D possibly matching TRBD1 (6 bases). Germline CDR1 and CDR2: SSHAT and FNYEAQ (reference sequence). V shed 0 bases and J shed 0 bases, with 17 bases lying between them. The CDR3 runs 18 residues. DNA for the CDR3: TGTGCCAGCAGCTTAGCGGAATCTACAGGGTACGTGAACACTGAAGCTTTCTTT. It yields the protein CASSLAESTGYVNTEAFF. The full variable domain, completed using reference TRBV7-7 and TRBJ1-1, is GAGVSQSPRYKVTKRGQDVTLRCDPISSHATLYWYQQALGQGPEFLTYFNYEAQPDKSGLPSDRFSAERPEGSISTLTIQRTEQRDSAMYRCASSLAESTGYVNTEAFFGQGTRLTVV.

The chain carries TRBV4-2 and TRBJ2-7, with 10 nucleotides matching TRBD1. The J segment lost 4 bases and the V segment lost 5 bases, leaving 5 bases of the junction unmatched. The CDR3 is 14 residues long. The germline V gene has CDR1 LGHNA and CDR2 YNFKEQ. CDR3 in DNA: TGTGCCAGCAGCGGGACAGGGGTTTTGTACGAGCAGTACTTC. Translation gives CASSGTGVLYEQYF.

The chain couples TRBV4-1 to TRBJ2-3; D call uncertain. CDR3 length: 12 amino acids. Germline CDR1 reads MGHRA; CDR2 reads YSYEKL. V lost 1 base, J lost 5 bases, and 4 bases lay in between. The DNA of the CDR3 is TGCGCCAGCAGCCAAGTAATAGATACGCAGTATTTT. Translation gives CASSQVIDTQYF.

The chain has TRBV5-1 and TRBJ2-7; 8 bases fit TRBD1. Per germline, CDR1 SGHRS and CDR2 YFSETQ. This CDR3 region has 19 residues. With V trimmed by 1 base and J by 2 bases, 17 bases remained unmatched. DNA for the CDR3: TGCGCCAGCAGCTTGCGTGATGGTATATGGGGACAGGATCCCTACGAGCAGTACTTC. Its translation: CASSLRDGIWGQDPYEQYF.

This chain joins TRBV30 and TRBJ2-5; tentative D call: TRBD2 (7 bases). V dropped 2 bases and J dropped 3 bases, with 16 bases sitting between them. CDR1 and CDR2 (germline): GTSNPN, SVGIG (reference sequence). The CDR3 spans 15 residues. The CDR3 nucleotides read TGTGCCTGGAGTTTTTTGGGGGGGCCCAAAGAGACCCAGTACTTC. It encodes CAWSFLGGPKETQYF.

CDR3 DNA sequence: TGTGCCAGCAGTCTTGGACAGGAGCAGTACTTC. Amino acid sequence: CASSLGQEQYF. The chain employs TRBV27 and TRBJ2-7; D possibly corresponds to TRBD1 (6 bases). The CDR3 length is 11 residues. V lost 5 bases to trimming and J lost 7 bases, with 9 bases between them. Looked up from germline, CDR1 is MNHEY and CDR2 is SMNVEV (reference sequence).

The chain employs TRBV4-1 and TRBJ2-7; 8 nucleotides match TRBD1. After removal of 4 bases from V and 0 bases from J, the junction contained 2 bases not matched to a gene. CDR3 length equals 14 residues. CDR1 is MGHRA and CDR2 is YSYEKL in the germline V gene. As DNA, the CDR3 is TGCGCCAGCAGCCTAGGACAGGGCTCCTACGAGCAGTACTTC. This sequence encodes CASSLGQGSYEQYF.

This chain uses TRBV6-2 or TRBV6-3 with TRBJ1-1, with a weak D call TRBD1 (5 bases). CDR1 is MNHEY, CDR2 SVGEGT, per germline. V lost 5 bases, J lost 4 bases, and 17 bases lay in between. The CDR3 runs 15 residues. The CDR3 DNA sequence: TGTGCCAGCAGTCCCCGGACACCCCACAGCACTGAAGCTTTCTTT. This codes for CASSPRTPHSTEAFF.

The chain is built from TRBV6-5 and TRBJ2-1, with D possibly matching TRBD1 (6 bases). CDR1 and CDR2 (germline): MNHEY, SVGAGI. V was pared by 10 bases and J by 4 bases, with 20 bases between. This CDR3 has 15 amino acids. CDR3 sequence (DNA): TGTGCCACCTCTCTTACACTTGGACAGTACAATGAGCAGTTCTTC. It encodes CATSLTLGQYNEQFF.

The chain links TRBV7-7 to TRBJ1-3; TRBD1 agrees at 9 bases. The CDR3 contains 15 residues. Germline CDR1 SSHAT, CDR2 FNYEAQ (reference sequence). The V segment lost 4 bases and the J segment 2 bases; nucleotides outside the gene matches: 3. CDR3 nucleotides: TGTGCCAGCAGCTCGGACAGGGGACCTGGAAACACCATATATTTT. Translation gives CASSSDRGPGNTIYF.

The V gene is TRBV16, the J gene TRBJ1-1, with unresolved D. V dropped 5 bases and J dropped 0 bases, with 13 bases sitting between them. The germline gives CDR1 KGHSY, CDR2 FQNENV. This CDR3 has 15 amino acids. As DNA, the CDR3 is TGTGCCAGCAGCTCTCATTCACAGTTGAACACTGAAGCTTTCTTT. It is translated as CASSSHSQLNTEAFF. Complete variable domain (other parts from reference TRBV16 and TRBJ1-1): GEEVAQTPKHLVRGEGQKAKLYCAPIKGHSYVFWYQQVLKNEFKFLISFQNENVFDETGMPKERFSAKCLPNSPCSLEIQATKLEDSAVYFCASSSHSQLNTEAFFGQGTRLTVV.

The rearrangement uses TRBV6-5 and TRBJ2-7, with D perhaps matching TRBD2 (6 bases). Germline V gives CDR1 MNHEY, CDR2 SVGAGI. This CDR3 spans 14 amino acids. V was trimmed by 8 bases and J by 5 bases, leaving 19 bases between them. CDR3 in amino acids: CASFISGLLDEQYF. In DNA, the CDR3 is TGTGCCAGCTTTATTTCGGGACTGCTCGACGAGCAGTACTTC.

This chain connects TRBV6-2 or TRBV6-3 to TRBJ1-5, with D possibly matching TRBD1 (6 bases). Germline-derived CDR1 and CDR2 are MNHEY and SVGEGT. The CDR3 is made up of 15 amino acids. Deletions cut 6 bases from V and 6 bases from J, with 18 bases between. The CDR3: CASSSQGWWIQPQHF. The CDR3 bases are TGTGCCAGCAGCTCACAGGGATGGTGGATTCAGCCCCAGCATTTT.

The chain is built from TRBV30 and TRBJ2-5, with 11 positions matching TRBD1. Trimming took 4 bases from V and 1 from J; bases not matched to a gene: 8. Looked up from germline, CDR1 is GTSNPN and CDR2 is SVGIG (reference sequence). The CDR3 consists of 16 residues. The CDR3 sequence: CAWTPGQGGTQETQYF. Written as DNA, the CDR3 is TGTGCCTGGACACCGGGACAGGGGGGGACCCAAGAGACCCAGTACTTC. Drawing the rest from reference TRBV30 and TRBJ2-5, the complete variable domain is SQTIHQWPATLVQPVGSPLSLECTVEGTSNPNLYWYRQAAGRGLQLLFYSVGIGQISSEVPQNLSASRPQDRQFILSSKKLLLSDSGFYLCAWTPGQGGTQETQYFGPGTRLLVL.

The chain couples TRBV9 to TRBJ2-7; D is uncertain. Germline V gene lookup returns CDR1 SGDLS and CDR2 YYNGEE. This CDR3 comprises 12 residues. Trimming shortened V by 0 bases and J by 5 bases, and 6 bases separated the two germline ends. The CDR3 sequence: CASSVVPNEQYF. CDR3 DNA: TGTGCCAGCAGCGTAGTTCCCAACGAGCAGTACTTC.

The rearrangement joins TRBV19 to TRBJ2-1, with 7 bases fitting TRBD1. The CDR3 has 15 residues. The ends lost 6 bases at V and 8 bases at J; junction bases unmatched: 13. Germline CDR1 is LNHDA and CDR2 is SQIVND (reference sequence). CDR3 DNA sequence: TGTGCCAGTAGCCTAGACAGGGTGTCGGGCGATGAGCAGTTCTTC. It encodes CASSLDRVSGDEQFF. The variable domain in full, completed from reference TRBV19 and TRBJ2-1, reads DGGITQSPKYLFRKEGQNVTLSCEQNLNHDAMYWYRQDPGQGLRLIYYSQIVNDFQKGDIAEGYSVSREKKESFPLTVTSAQKNPTAFYLCASSLDRVSGDEQFFGPGTRLTVL.

The V gene is TRBV27, the J gene TRBJ2-1, with D perhaps TRBD2 (5 bases). The CDR3 totals 15 residues. Germline V gives CDR1 MNHEY, CDR2 SMNVEV (reference sequence). With 7 bases removed from V and 8 bases from J, the gap between germline ends came to 21 bases. The DNA of the CDR3 is TGTGCCAGCAAAGTACTGGACCCCGCCGGGGATGAGCAGTTCTTC. This translates into CASKVLDPAGDEQFF.